The 28 T cell receptor beta chains in this list originate from one sample, sequenced in a study of T cells in Graves' hyperthyroidism and ophthalmopathy. Amplification of TCR beta CDR3 regions used RNA as the template. The HTBI primer set drove a first-round RT-PCR of the TCR CDR3. MiXCR, run by TCRdb on the multiplex PCR reads, gives a single entry per CDR3 protein. The sample includes hundreds of thousands of distinct CDR3 sequences, roughly 15% seen only once; the top ten take 3.5% to 4.5%. Material for sequencing was blood. Every receptor here comes from a woman in her forties with Graves' ophthalmopathy.

This clonotype was recorded at least ten times. The J gene is TRBJ2-7, the V gene TRBV12-3 or TRBV12-4; 11 nucleotides align to TRBD1. J was trimmed by 6 bases and V by 4 bases; bases with no gene match: 11. The CDR3 is 16 residues long. The CDR3: CASSYAHGTGGAEQYF. The CDR3 nucleotides are TGTGCCAGCAGTTATGCACACGGGACAGGGGGTGCCGAGCAGTACTTC.

Ten or more counts support this clonotype. The chain recombines TRBV11-2 with TRBJ2-2; the match to TRBD1 covers 7 bases. V lost 5 bases, J lost 3 bases, and 9 bases stayed unmatched. CDR1 and CDR2 (germline): SGHAT, FQNNGV. The CDR3 spans 16 residues. CDR3 DNA: TGTGCCAGCAGCCCCACCGGGCAGGGGGACACCGGGGAGCTGTTTTTT. Translating gives CASSPTGQGDTGELFF.

V gene TRBV11-3 combines with J gene TRBJ1-1, with 8 bases fitting TRBD1. Germline loops: CDR1 SGHNT, CDR2 YENEEA. There are 15 residues in the CDR3. The V segment lost 5 bases and the J segment 4 bases; nucleotides outside the gene matches: 9. This CDR3 is CASSLQGDLGTEAFF. The CDR3 coding sequence is TGTGCCAGCAGCCTACAGGGGGATTTGGGCACTGAAGCTTTCTTT.

This clonotype occurred many times. The chain couples TRBV29-1 to TRBJ2-7; D is tentatively TRBD1 or TRBD2 (5 bases each). Trimming removed 2 bases from V and 2 bases from J, with 13 bases in between. Germline V gene sequence: CDR1 SQVTM, CDR2 ANQGSEA. CDR3 length equals 14 residues. CDR3 region: CSVESGTETYEQYF. CDR3 nucleotides: TGCAGCGTTGAATCCGGGACGGAGACCTACGAGCAGTACTTC.

This clonotype appeared a single time. This may be a read error: a much more frequent sequence differs by one nucleotide. The rearrangement joins TRBV7-9 to TRBJ2-7; D is undetermined. CDR3 size: 14 residues. Trimming left V 4 bases short and J 5 bases short, with 15 bases between. Germline CDR1 reads SEHNR; CDR2 reads FQNEAQ (reference sequence). Here the CDR3 DNA reads TGTGCCAGCAGCTCAGTTGACTCAGGCCACGAGCAGTACTTC. It yields the protein CASSSVDSGHEQYF.

This clonotype turned up a few times. The CDR3 here is CAGTSSGFISYEQYF. The CDR3 DNA is TGTGCCGGCACTAGTTCCGGATTCATCTCCTACGAGCAGTACTTC. The chain recombines TRBV28 with TRBJ2-7; a possible D gene is TRBD2 (5 bases). The CDR3 totals 15 residues. Trimming pared 11 bases from V and 0 bases from J, leaving 20 bases between. Looked up from germline, CDR1 is MDHEN and CDR2 is SYDVKM.

In this sample, this clonotype turned up a few times. The chain joins TRBV2 to TRBJ1-1, with D perhaps matching TRBD1 (6 bases). The V gene lost 2 bases and the J gene lost 4 bases, with 14 bases spanning the gap. This CDR3 has 15 amino acids. Looked up from germline, CDR1 is SNHLY and CDR2 is FYNNEI. The CDR3 loop reads CASSESWGRGTEAFF. In nucleotides, the CDR3 is TGTGCCAGCAGTGAATCGTGGGGGCGCGGCACTGAAGCTTTCTTT.

This clonotype was counted between two and nine times. The chain joins TRBV4-1 to TRBJ2-5, with D perhaps TRBD2 (6 bases). From germline, CDR1 is MGHRA and CDR2 YSYEKL. The length of the CDR3 is 13 residues. Trimming stripped 1 base from V and 5 bases from J, with 8 bases between. As DNA, the CDR3 is TGCGCCAGCAGCCAAGGGCGGGACGAGACCCAGTACTTC. Its translation: CASSQGRDETQYF.

Many counts were recorded for this clonotype. The rearrangement links TRBV27 to TRBJ1-1, with a possible D match to TRBD1 (6 bases). The CDR3 runs 15 residues. The V gene lost 7 bases and the J gene lost 4 bases, with 19 bases spanning the gap. Germline V gene sequence: CDR1 MNHEY, CDR2 SMNVEV (reference sequence). Written as DNA, the CDR3 is TGTGCCAGCACACCCAGGTGGGGGGGCGGCACTGAAGCTTTCTTT. The encoded protein is CASTPRWGGGTEAFF.

The rearrangement joins TRBV6-1 to TRBJ2-3; the match to TRBD1 covers 7 bases. V shed 4 bases, J shed 4 bases, and the junction held 14 bases outside the gene matches. The CDR3 runs to 17 residues. Germline lookup yields CDR1 MNHNS and CDR2 SASEGT. The DNA for the CDR3 is TGTGCCAGCAGTGTCCCTTCGGGACAGCCTAGGTCAGATACGCAGTATTTT. This sequence encodes CASSVPSGQPRSDTQYF.

This clonotype was seen repeatedly, ten times or more. The V and J genes are TRBV25-1 and TRBJ1-5; TRBD1 matches at 7 bases. Germline CDR1 and CDR2: MGHDK and SYGVNS. CDR3 length: 14 amino acids. Losses at the gene ends were 8 bases for V and 4 bases for J; bases not matched to a gene: 8. CDR3 sequence (DNA): TGTGCCAGCCAAAAGACAGGGATGAATCAGCCCCAGCATTTT. Amino acid sequence: CASQKTGMNQPQHF.

CDR3 in amino acids: CASSLSAAPIYEQYF. The CDR3 DNA follows: TGTGCCAGCAGTTTAAGCGCCGCTCCGATTTACGAGCAGTACTTC. J is TRBJ2-7 and V is TRBV6-1; unclear D gene. Trimming shortened V by 5 bases and J by 4 bases, and 18 bases separated the two germline ends. Germline lookup yields CDR1 MNHNS and CDR2 SASEGT. CDR3 length: 15 amino acids.

Here the CDR3 DNA reads TGTGCCAGCAGCTTATCGGGGGGCGGGACTGAAGCTTTCTTT. It specifies CASSLSGGGTEAFF. V gene TRBV11-2 combines with J gene TRBJ1-1; TRBD1 might be the D (6 bases). Germline values: CDR1 SGHAT, CDR2 FQNNGV. V shed 2 bases and J shed 5 bases, with 12 bases lying between them. The CDR3 has 14 amino acids.

This clonotype appeared a few times. This may come from a read error, since a much larger clone is one base off. The gene calls are TRBV6-4 and TRBJ1-5; D remains ambiguous. CDR1 MRHNA and CDR2 SNTAGT come from the germline V gene. Trimming took off 2 bases at V and 2 bases at J, with 16 bases between the two ends. The CDR3 sequence is 17 residues long. This chain's CDR3 is CASSDVKGFSGNQPQHF. The CDR3, as DNA: TGTGCCAGCAGTGACGTTAAGGGATTTTCGGGCAATCAGCCCCAGCATTTT.

This clonotype was counted many times. This sequence joins TRBV7-9 and TRBJ2-2; no definite D call. V was clipped by 5 bases and J by 5 bases, with 6 bases between them. In germline, CDR1 is SEHNR, CDR2 FQNEAQ (reference sequence). The CDR3 runs to 12 residues. CDR3 coding DNA: TGTGCCAGCAGCCCTATGACCGGGGAGCTGTTTTTT. Amino acid sequence: CASSPMTGELFF.

This chain connects TRBV28 to TRBJ2-7; 9 nucleotides agree with TRBD1. V lost 2 bases and J lost 4; bases outside the gene matches: 6. Germline CDR1 reads MDHEN; CDR2 reads SYDVKM. The CDR3 consists of 15 residues. The CDR3 DNA reads TGTGCCAGCAGTTTACCGGGACAGGGTAATTACGAGCAGTACTTC. The encoded protein is CASSLPGQGNYEQYF.

This clonotype appeared many times. The V and J genes are TRBV6-2 or TRBV6-3 and TRBJ2-2; D is uncertain. V was pared by 6 bases and J by 6 bases, with 8 bases between. This CDR3 has 12 residues. Germline V CDR1 and CDR2: MNHEY, SVGEGT. The CDR3 DNA reads TGTGCCAGCAGCTCAGTGGCCGGGGAGCTGTTTTTT. Translated: CASSSVAGELFF.

This clonotype was counted many times. CDR3 in amino acids: CASSLRGTGTEAFF. The CDR3 region has the DNA TGTGCCAGTAGTCTGAGGGGGACTGGGACTGAAGCTTTCTTT. This chain uses TRBV19 with TRBJ1-1, with a weak D call TRBD1 (6 bases). CDR3 length: 14 residues. V lost 5 bases, J lost 5 bases, and 15 bases lay in between. Germline values: CDR1 LNHDA, CDR2 SQIVND (reference sequence).

The chain has TRBV6-9 and TRBJ2-5; 7 bases fit TRBD2. V lost 11 bases and J lost 5; bases outside the gene matches: 11. The CDR3 consists of 13 residues. Germline CDR1 is MNHGY and CDR2 is SVAAGI. The CDR3 spells CAGTQGLPETQYF. The CDR3 DNA sequence: TGTGCCGGGACCCAGGGACTACCGGAGACCCAGTACTTC.

The rearrangement links TRBV6-1 to TRBJ1-1; TRBD1 matches at 7 bases. The CDR3 covers 13 residues. The germline gives CDR1 MNHNS, CDR2 SASEGT. Losses at the gene ends were 6 bases for V and 5 bases for J; bases not matched to a gene: 6. CDR3 bases: TGTGCCAGCAGAACTCCAGGGGGGACTGAAGCTTTCTTT. Encoded protein: CASRTPGGTEAFF.

The chain joins TRBV28 to TRBJ2-7, with 8 nucleotides matching TRBD1. This CDR3 comprises 15 residues. Germline loops: CDR1 MDHEN, CDR2 SYDVKM. V trimming: 7 bases; J trimming: 4 bases; junction bases outside the gene matches: 12. The CDR3 sequence: CASTYRQGSGYEQYF. The CDR3 DNA reads as TGTGCCAGCACCTACCGACAGGGGAGTGGGTACGAGCAGTACTTC.

This clonotype was detected ten times or more. The CDR3 bases are TGTGCCAGCAGCCTATACGGCTTCGTCTATAGCAATCAGCCCCAGCATTTT. Translating it yields CASSLYGFVYSNQPQHF. The genes are TRBV11-2 and TRBJ1-5; D gene ambiguous. V lost 5 bases and J lost 0, with 17 bases in between. The length of the CDR3 is 17 residues. Looked up from germline, CDR1 is SGHAT and CDR2 is FQNNGV.

This clonotype has at least ten counts. The rearrangement joins TRBV28 to TRBJ2-2; 12 positions agree with TRBD1. From germline, CDR1 is MDHEN and CDR2 SYDVKM. Losses at the gene ends were 4 bases for V and 1 base for J; bases not matched to a gene: 7. The CDR3 length is 18 residues. CDR3 protein: CASSSPRDRGLNTGELFF. The DNA of the CDR3 is TGTGCCAGCAGTTCCCCCCGGGACAGGGGGCTGAACACCGGGGAGCTGTTTTTT.

Worth noting for this clonotype: One end of the junction does not line up with germline, which may come from a read error. The V gene is TRBV7-3, the J gene TRBJ2-7; D uncertain. Germline CDR1 and CDR2: SGHTA and FQGTGA. The CDR3 extends over 11 amino acids. CDR3 sequence reads: CASSSPPSEIF. CDR3 nucleotide sequence: TGTGCCAGCAGCTCCCCTCCTAGTGAGATTTTC.

In this sample, this clonotype turned up a few times. The chain combines TRBV5-1 with TRBJ2-2, with D perhaps matching TRBD2 (6 bases). Trimming pared 6 bases from V and 5 bases from J, leaving 14 bases between. The CDR3 has 14 amino acids. CDR1 and CDR2 (germline): SGHRS, YFSETQ. The CDR3 region has the DNA TGCGCCAGCACCCGGGTGGCGGGGACCGGGGAGCTGTTTTTT. This translates into CASTRVAGTGELFF.

This clonotype appeared many times. V gene TRBV30 combines with J gene TRBJ1-1; D may be TRBD1 (6 bases). Per the germline V gene, CDR1 is GTSNPN and CDR2 is SVGIG (reference sequence). Between the trimmed V and J ends, which lost 1 base and 1 base, there was a span of 7 bases. There are 13 residues in the CDR3. The CDR3 sequence is CAWSADRNTEAFF. DNA of the CDR3: TGTGCCTGGAGTGCGGACAGGAACACTGAAGCTTTCTTT.

This clonotype was observed many times. The chain links TRBV4-3 to TRBJ2-7, with D possibly matching TRBD2 (5 bases). The length of the CDR3 is 16 residues. Trimming removed 0 bases at V and 3 bases at J, with 15 bases between. Germline CDR1 is LGHNA and CDR2 is YSLEER. The CDR3 bases are TGCGCCAGCAGCCAAGATCACCGGGATATTGTCTACGAGCAGTACTTC. This translates into CASSQDHRDIVYEQYF.

CDR3 sequence (DNA): TGTGCCAGCAGCTCGAGCTGGGGCGGGAGGGCCCGAGAGACCCAGTACTTC. Its translation is CASSSSWGGRARETQYF. The gene calls are TRBV11-2 and TRBJ2-5; 9 positions match TRBD2. Germline V lookup: CDR1 SGHAT, CDR2 FQNNGV. The CDR3 loop spans 17 amino acids. Losses at the gene ends were 4 bases for V and 4 bases for J; bases not matched to a gene: 13.